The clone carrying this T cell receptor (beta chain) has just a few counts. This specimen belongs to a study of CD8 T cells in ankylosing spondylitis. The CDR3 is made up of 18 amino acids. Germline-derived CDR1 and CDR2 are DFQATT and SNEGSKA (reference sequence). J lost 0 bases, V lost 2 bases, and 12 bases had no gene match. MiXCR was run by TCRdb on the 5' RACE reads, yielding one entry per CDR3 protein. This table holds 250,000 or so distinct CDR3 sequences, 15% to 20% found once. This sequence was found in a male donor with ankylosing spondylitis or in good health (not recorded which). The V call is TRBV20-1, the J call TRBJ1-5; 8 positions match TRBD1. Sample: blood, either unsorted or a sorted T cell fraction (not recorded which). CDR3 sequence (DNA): TGCAGTGCTAGAACCCCCGGACAGGGCCTTTATAGCAATCAGCCCCAGCATTTT. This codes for CSARTPGQGLYSNQPQHF.